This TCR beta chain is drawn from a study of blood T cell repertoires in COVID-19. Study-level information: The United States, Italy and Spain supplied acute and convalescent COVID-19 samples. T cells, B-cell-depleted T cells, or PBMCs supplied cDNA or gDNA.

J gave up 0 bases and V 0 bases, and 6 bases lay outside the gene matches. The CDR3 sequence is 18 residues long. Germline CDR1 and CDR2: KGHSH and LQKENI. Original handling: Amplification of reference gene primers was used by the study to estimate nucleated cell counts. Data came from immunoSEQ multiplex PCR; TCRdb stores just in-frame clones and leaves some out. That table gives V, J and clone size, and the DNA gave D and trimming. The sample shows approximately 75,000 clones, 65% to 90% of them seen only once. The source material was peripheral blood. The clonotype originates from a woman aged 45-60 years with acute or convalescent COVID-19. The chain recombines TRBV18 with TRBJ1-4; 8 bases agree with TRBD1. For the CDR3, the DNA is TGTGCCAGCTCACCACCGGACAGGGCGTACGCAACTAATGAAAAACTGTTTTTT. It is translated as CASSPPDRAYATNEKLFF.